These 14 T cell receptor beta chains share one sample of origin, sequenced in a study of cytomegalovirus exposure and HLA in healthy donors. Vbeta (60) and Jbeta (13) primers were used in the PCR. This table comes from immunoSEQ multiplex PCR, and its TCRdb copy is limited to in-frame clones, with some not included. The profile covers about 130,000 clones, with almost 80% appearing a single time and 1.4% to 1.5% taken by the ten largest. Sequencing was performed on PBMCs. Every receptor here comes from a female donor in good health and CMV-seronegative.

The chain recombines TRBV6-5 with TRBJ1-1, with no clear D. Per germline, CDR1 MNHEY and CDR2 SVGAGI. With 6 bases removed from V and 7 bases from J, the gap between germline ends came to 18 bases. The CDR3 runs 14 residues. CDR3 loop: CASRSSGIVGEAFF. The DNA of the CDR3 is TGTGCCAGCAGGTCCTCCGGGATTGTCGGTGAAGCTTTCTTT.

The chain employs TRBV21-1 and TRBJ1-3; TRBD1 is the table's D call and was not checked against the DNA. TRBV21-1 is deemed a pseudogene. This CDR3 is 16 amino acids long. The CDR3 sequence is CASSEEQKDSGNTIYF. The CDR3 DNA sequence: TGTGCCAGCAGCGAAGAACAGAAGGACTCTGGAAACACCATATATTTT.

The chain uses TRBV5-1 and TRBJ2-2; 14 bases are shared with TRBD2. The CDR3 totals 18 residues. Unmatched junction bases numbered 10, after V lost 4 bases and J lost 5 bases. The germline V gene has CDR1 SGHRS and CDR2 YFSETQ. DNA of the CDR3: TGCGCCAGCAGCCCGGGACTAGCGGGAGTCTTATTGACCGGGGAGCTGTTTTTT. This sequence encodes CASSPGLAGVLLTGELFF. Variable domain in full (rest from reference TRBV5-1 and TRBJ2-2): KAGVTQTPRYLIKTRGQQVTLSCSPISGHRSVSWYQQTPGQGLQFLFEYFSETQRNKGNFPGRFSGRQFSNSRSEMNVSTLELGDSALYLCASSPGLAGVLLTGELFFGEGSRLTVL.

V usage is TRBV9 and J usage is TRBJ2-2, with D maybe TRBD2 (6 bases). Germline CDR1 SGDLS, CDR2 YYNGEE. CDR3 length: 17 residues. The V end was cut by 0 bases, the J end by 2 bases, with 14 bases between. The CDR3 protein is CASSVAGTGANTGELFF. CDR3 nucleotides: TGTGCCAGCAGCGTAGCTGGAACGGGAGCTAACACCGGGGAGCTGTTTTTT.

The rearrangement links TRBV28 to TRBJ2-7, with TRBD2 identical over 7 bases. The CDR3 is 14 residues long. From germline, CDR1 is MDHEN and CDR2 SYDVKM. V was pared by 1 base and J by 6 bases, with 6 bases of the junction left unmatched. Here the CDR3 DNA reads TGTGCCAGCAGTTTATTACTAGCGTCAAGCGAGCAGTACTTC. This translates into CASSLLLASSEQYF. Complete variable domain (other parts from reference TRBV28 and TRBJ2-7): DVKVTQSSRYLVKRTGEKVFLECVQDMDHENMFWYRQDPGLGLRLIYFSYDVKMKEKGDIPEGYSVSREKKERFSLILESASTNQTSMYLCASSLLLASSEQYFGPGTRLTVT.

The J gene is TRBJ1-4, the V gene TRBV30; weak D call: TRBD1 (5 bases). This CDR3 is 14 amino acids long. V was clipped by 0 bases and J by 8 bases, with 13 bases between them. Germline CDR1 and CDR2: GTSNPN and SVGIG (reference sequence). CDR3 in DNA: TGTGCCTGGAGTGTACGGGGGTTATTAGAAAAACTGTTTTTT. Its translation: CAWSVRGLLEKLFF.

The chain uses TRBV28 and TRBJ2-7; 10 positions match TRBD2. The CDR3 spans 13 residues. In germline, CDR1 is MDHEN, CDR2 SYDVKM. V dropped 7 bases and J dropped 4; count of bases not matched to a gene: 4. The CDR3 loop is CASKELAGYEQYF. CDR3 in DNA: TGTGCCAGCAAGGAACTAGCGGGGTACGAGCAGTACTTC. The complete variable domain, with remaining parts taken from reference TRBV28 and TRBJ2-7, reads DVKVTQSSRYLVKRTGEKVFLECVQDMDHENMFWYRQDPGLGLRLIYFSYDVKMKEKGDIPEGYSVSREKKERFSLILESASTNQTSMYLCASKELAGYEQYFGPGTRLTVT.

The chain is built from TRBV29-1 and TRBJ2-3; D is unclear. The germline V gene encodes CDR1 SQVTM and CDR2 ANQGSEA. Trimming removed 3 bases from V and 3 bases from J, with 13 bases in between. This CDR3 has 14 residues. CDR3 sequence reads: CSVDRQVLTDTQYF. The CDR3 nucleotides read TGCAGCGTTGATCGGCAGGTCTTGACAGATACGCAGTATTTT.

This rearrangement joins TRBV5-1 to TRBJ2-3; TRBD2 matches 9 bases. J lost 4 bases, V lost 1 base, and 7 bases had no gene match. Germline V gene data show CDR1 as SGHRS and CDR2 as YFSETQ. This CDR3 region has 16 residues. CDR3 coding DNA: TGCGCCAGCAGCTTGATGGCGGGAGGGACCTCAGATACGCAGTATTTT. Translation: CASSLMAGGTSDTQYF.

V is TRBV2 and J is TRBJ1-5; 11 nucleotides align to TRBD1. Looked up from germline, CDR1 is SNHLY and CDR2 is FYNNEI. CDR3 size: 15 residues. V was clipped by 4 bases and J by 6 bases; unmatched bases: 5. The CDR3 is CASSVGGQGVQPQHF. The CDR3 DNA reads TGTGCCAGCAGTGTAGGGGGACAGGGGGTTCAGCCCCAGCATTTT. The complete variable domain, with remaining parts taken from reference TRBV2 and TRBJ1-5, reads EPEVTQTPSHQVTQMGQEVILRCVPISNHLYFYWYRQILGQKVEFLVSFYNNEISEKSEIFDDQFSVERPDGSNFTLKIRSTKLEDSAMYFCASSVGGQGVQPQHFGDGTRLSIL.

The chain employs TRBV4-3 and TRBJ1-2; D call uncertain. Per germline, CDR1 LGHNA and CDR2 YSLEER. The CDR3 extends over 14 amino acids. V was pared by 0 bases and J by 4 bases, with 9 bases between. The CDR3 DNA sequence: TGCGCCAGCAGCCAAGATAACAGCCCCTATGGCTACACCTTC. It codes for CASSQDNSPYGYTF.

The gene calls are TRBV6-5 and TRBJ1-4; D is undetermined. CDR1 and CDR2 from the germline V gene are MNHEY and SVGAGI. CDR3 size: 13 residues. With 4 bases removed from V and 8 bases from J, the gap between germline ends came to 11 bases. Written as DNA, the CDR3 is TGTGCCAGCAGTTTGAAACTCTCGGAAAAACTGTTTTTT. It specifies CASSLKLSEKLFF.

J is TRBJ1-1 and V is TRBV28; no clear D gene. Per the germline V gene, CDR1 is MDHEN and CDR2 is SYDVKM. With 2 bases removed from V and 5 bases from J, the gap between germline ends came to 12 bases. This CDR3 has 14 amino acids. The CDR3 nucleotides are TGTGCCAGCAGTTTAGTCGGGGTGATTACTGAAGCTTTCTTT. Translated, it gives CASSLVGVITEAFF.

The chain combines TRBV6-5 with TRBJ1-6; no firm D call. The CDR3 is 13 amino acids. Trimming removed 10 bases from V and 7 bases from J, with 14 bases in between. In germline, CDR1 is MNHEY, CDR2 SVGAGI. The CDR3 DNA follows: TGTGCCACCTCGGAGGCGTCAAATTCACCCCTCCACTTT. It yields the protein CATSEASNSPLHF.